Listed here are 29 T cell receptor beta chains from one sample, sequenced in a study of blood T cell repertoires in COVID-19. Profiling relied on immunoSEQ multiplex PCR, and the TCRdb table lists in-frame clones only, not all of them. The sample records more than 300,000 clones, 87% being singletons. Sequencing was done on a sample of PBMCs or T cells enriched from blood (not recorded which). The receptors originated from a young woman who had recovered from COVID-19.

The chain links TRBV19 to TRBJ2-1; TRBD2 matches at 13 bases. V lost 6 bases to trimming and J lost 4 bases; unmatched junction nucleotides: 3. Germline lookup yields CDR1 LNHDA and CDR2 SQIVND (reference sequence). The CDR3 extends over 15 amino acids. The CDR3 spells CASSLTSGGYNEQFF. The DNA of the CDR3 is TGTGCCAGTAGCCTGACTAGCGGGGGGTACAATGAGCAGTTCTTC.

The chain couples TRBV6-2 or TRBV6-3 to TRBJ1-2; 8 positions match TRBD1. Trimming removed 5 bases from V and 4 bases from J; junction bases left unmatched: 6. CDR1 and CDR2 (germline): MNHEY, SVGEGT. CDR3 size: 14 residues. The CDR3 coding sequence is TGTGCCAGCAGTCTTCGGGACAGGAGCTATGGCTACACCTTC. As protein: CASSLRDRSYGYTF.

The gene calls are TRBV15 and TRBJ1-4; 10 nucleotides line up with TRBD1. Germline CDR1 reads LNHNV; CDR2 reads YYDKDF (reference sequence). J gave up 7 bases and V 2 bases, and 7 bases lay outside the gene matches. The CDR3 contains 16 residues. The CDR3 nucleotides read TGTGCCACCAGCAGAAAAACGGGGACAGGGGCTGAAAAACTGTTTTTT. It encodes CATSRKTGTGAEKLFF. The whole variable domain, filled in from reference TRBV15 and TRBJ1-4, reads DAMVIQNPRYQVTQFGKPVTLSCSQTLNHNVMYWYQQKSSQAPKLLFHYYDKDFNNEADTPDNFQSRRPNTSFCFLDIRSPGLGDTAMYLCATSRKTGTGAEKLFFGSGTQLSVL.

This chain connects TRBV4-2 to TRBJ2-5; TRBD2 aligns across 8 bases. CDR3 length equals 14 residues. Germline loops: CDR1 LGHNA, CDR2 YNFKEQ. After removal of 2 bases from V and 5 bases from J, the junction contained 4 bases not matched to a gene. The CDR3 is CASSQPGGRETQYF. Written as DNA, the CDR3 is TGTGCCAGCAGCCAACCGGGAGGGAGGGAGACCCAGTACTTC.

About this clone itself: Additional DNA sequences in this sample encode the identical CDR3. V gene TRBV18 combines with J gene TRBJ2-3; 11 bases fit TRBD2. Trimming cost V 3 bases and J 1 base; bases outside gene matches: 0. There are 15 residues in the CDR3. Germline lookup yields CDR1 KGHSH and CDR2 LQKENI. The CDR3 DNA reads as TGTGCCAGCTCACCGACTAGCGGGGGCACAGATACGCAGTATTTT. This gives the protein CASSPTSGGTDTQYF.

CDR3 sequence (DNA): TGTGCCAGCAGCTTGGGGCAGGGGGCGAAAAACATTCAGTACTTC. Translation gives CASSLGQGAKNIQYF. The rearrangement links TRBV5-5 to TRBJ2-4, with 8 nucleotides matching TRBD1. This CDR3 has 15 residues. Germline V gives CDR1 SGHKS, CDR2 YYEKEE (reference sequence). Trimming removed 0 bases from V and 4 bases from J; junction bases left unmatched: 3.

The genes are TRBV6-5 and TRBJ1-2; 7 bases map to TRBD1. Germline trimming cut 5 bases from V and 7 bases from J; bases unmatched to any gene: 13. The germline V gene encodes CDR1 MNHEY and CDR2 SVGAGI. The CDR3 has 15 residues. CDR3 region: CASSPGQRTHVGYTF. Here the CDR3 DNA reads TGTGCCAGCAGTCCGGGACAGCGGACCCACGTTGGCTACACCTTC.

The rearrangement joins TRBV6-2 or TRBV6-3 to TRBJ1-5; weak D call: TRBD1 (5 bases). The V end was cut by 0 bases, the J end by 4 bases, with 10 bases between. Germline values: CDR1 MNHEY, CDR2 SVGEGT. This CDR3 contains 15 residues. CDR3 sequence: CASSYSSRENQPQHF. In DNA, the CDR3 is TGTGCCAGCAGTTACTCGAGCAGGGAAAATCAGCCCCAGCATTTT.

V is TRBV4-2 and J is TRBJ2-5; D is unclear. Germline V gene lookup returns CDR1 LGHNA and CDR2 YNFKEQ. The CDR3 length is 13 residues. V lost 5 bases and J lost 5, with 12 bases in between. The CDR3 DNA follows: TGTGCCAGCAGCAGCCGCCCCTGGGAGACCCAGTACTTC. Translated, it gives CASSSRPWETQYF.

In nucleotides, the CDR3 is TGTGCCAGCAAGAGACAGGGAACTTTGAACACTGAAGCTTTCTTT. Its protein product is CASKRQGTLNTEAFF. The chain recombines TRBV6-5 with TRBJ1-1; TRBD1 matches 7 bases. This CDR3 is 15 amino acids long. CDR1 is MNHEY, CDR2 SVGAGI, per germline. Germline trimming cut 7 bases from V and 0 bases from J; bases unmatched to any gene: 8.

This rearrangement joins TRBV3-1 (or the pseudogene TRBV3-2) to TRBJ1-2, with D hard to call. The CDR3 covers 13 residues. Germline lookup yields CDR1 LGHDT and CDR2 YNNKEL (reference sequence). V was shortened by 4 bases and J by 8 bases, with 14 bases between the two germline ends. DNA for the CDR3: TGTGCCAGCAGCCCCTTTGGAGGGAGGGGCTACACCTTC. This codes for CASSPFGGRGYTF.

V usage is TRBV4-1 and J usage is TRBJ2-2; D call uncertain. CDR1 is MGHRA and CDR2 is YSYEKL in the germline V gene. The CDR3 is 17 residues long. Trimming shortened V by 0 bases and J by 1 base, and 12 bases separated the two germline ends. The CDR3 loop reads CASSQDWASGNTGELFF. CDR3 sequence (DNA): TGCGCCAGCAGCCAAGATTGGGCGAGTGGGAACACCGGGGAGCTGTTTTTT.

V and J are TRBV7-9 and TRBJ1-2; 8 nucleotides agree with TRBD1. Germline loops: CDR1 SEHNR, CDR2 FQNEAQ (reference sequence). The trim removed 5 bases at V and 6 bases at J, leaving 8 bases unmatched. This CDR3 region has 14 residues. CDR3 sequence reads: CASSLRTGLNGYTF. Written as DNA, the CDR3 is TGTGCCAGCAGCCTCCGGACAGGGTTAAATGGCTACACCTTC.

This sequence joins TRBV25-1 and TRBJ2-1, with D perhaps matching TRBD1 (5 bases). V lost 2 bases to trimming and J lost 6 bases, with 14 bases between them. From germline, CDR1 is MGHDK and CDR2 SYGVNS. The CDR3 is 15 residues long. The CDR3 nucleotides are TGTGCCAGCAGTGAAGTTACAGGCCGGTTCAATGAGCAGTTCTTC. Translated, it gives CASSEVTGRFNEQFF.

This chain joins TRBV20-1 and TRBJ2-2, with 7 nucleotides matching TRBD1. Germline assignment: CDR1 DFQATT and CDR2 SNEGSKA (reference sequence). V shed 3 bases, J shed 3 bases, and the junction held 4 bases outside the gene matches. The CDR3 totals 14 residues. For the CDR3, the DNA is TGCAGTGCTAGTAGACAGGGTGACACCGGGGAGCTGTTTTTT. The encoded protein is CSASRQGDTGELFF.

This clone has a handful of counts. CDR3 in amino acids: CASSLTREPLGKSYNSPLHF. In DNA form, the CDR3 reads TGTGCCAGCAGCCTAACCCGGGAGCCCCTGGGGAAGTCCTATAATTCACCCCTCCACTTT. The chain uses TRBV2 and TRBJ1-6; unclear D gene. The V end lost 6 bases, the J end lost 1 base, and 25 bases lay between the germline ends. The V gene's germline CDR1 is SNHLY and CDR2 FYNNEI. CDR3 length: 20 amino acids.

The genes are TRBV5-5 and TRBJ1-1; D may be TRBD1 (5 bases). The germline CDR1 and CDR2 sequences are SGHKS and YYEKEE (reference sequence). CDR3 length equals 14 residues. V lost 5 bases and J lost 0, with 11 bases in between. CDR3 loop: CASSFDSLNTEAFF. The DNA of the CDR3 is TGTGCCAGCAGTTTTGACAGTTTGAACACTGAAGCTTTCTTT.

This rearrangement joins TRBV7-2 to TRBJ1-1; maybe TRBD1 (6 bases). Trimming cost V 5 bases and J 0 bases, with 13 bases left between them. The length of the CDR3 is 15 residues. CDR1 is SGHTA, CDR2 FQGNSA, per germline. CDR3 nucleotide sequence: TGTGCCAGCAGCATACCCAGGGGTATGAACACTGAAGCTTTCTTT. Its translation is CASSIPRGMNTEAFF.

CDR3 in amino acids: CASSEEFRAYEQYF. The CDR3 bases are TGTGCCAGCAGTGAAGAGTTCAGGGCCTACGAGCAGTACTTC. The chain recombines TRBV6-1 with TRBJ2-7, with D perhaps TRBD1 (5 bases). Trimming shortened V by 1 base and J by 2 bases, and 9 bases separated the two germline ends. This CDR3 is 14 amino acids long. Per germline, CDR1 MNHNS and CDR2 SASEGT.

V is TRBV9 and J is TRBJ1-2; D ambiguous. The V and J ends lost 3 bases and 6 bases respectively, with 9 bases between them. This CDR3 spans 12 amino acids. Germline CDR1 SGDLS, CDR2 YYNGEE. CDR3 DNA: TGTGCCAGCAGCGCGCGGACTCATGGCTACACCTTC. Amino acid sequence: CASSARTHGYTF.

CDR3 loop: CASSLLAGAVGEQFF. CDR3 bases: TGCGCCAGCAGCTTACTAGCGGGGGCCGTCGGAGAGCAGTTCTTC. This rearrangement joins TRBV5-1 to TRBJ2-1, with 11 positions matching TRBD2. With V trimmed by 2 bases and J by 10 bases, 8 bases remained unmatched. CDR3 size: 15 residues. The germline gives CDR1 SGHRS, CDR2 YFSETQ.

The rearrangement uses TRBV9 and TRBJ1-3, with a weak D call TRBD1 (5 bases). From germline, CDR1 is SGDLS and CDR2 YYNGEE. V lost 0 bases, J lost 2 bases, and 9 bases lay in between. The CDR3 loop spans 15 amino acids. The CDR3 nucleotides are TGTGCCAGCAGCGTAGGGGGCGCACCTGGAAACACCATATATTTT. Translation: CASSVGGAPGNTIYF. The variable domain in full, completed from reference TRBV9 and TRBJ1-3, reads DSGVTQTPKHLITATGQRVTLRCSPRSGDLSVYWYQQSLDQGLQFLIQYYNGEERAKGNILERFSAQQFPDLHSELNLSSLELGDSALYFCASSVGGAPGNTIYFGEGSWLTVV.

DNA for the CDR3: TGTGCCAGCAGCTTGTACCTAGGGAGTGGTGAGCAGTTCTTC. It yields the protein CASSLYLGSGEQFF. J is TRBJ2-1 and V is TRBV5-4; a possible D gene is TRBD2 (5 bases). In germline, CDR1 is SGHNT, CDR2 YYREEE (reference sequence). CDR3 length: 14 residues. V lost 1 base and J 9 bases, leaving 14 bases between the germline ends.

CDR3 sequence reads: CASSVSGTSEYEQYF. DNA of the CDR3: TGTGCCAGCAGTGTATCCGGGACATCAGAGTACGAGCAGTACTTC. The rearrangement links TRBV2 to TRBJ2-7, with D maybe TRBD1 (6 bases). Germline V gene data show CDR1 as SNHLY and CDR2 as FYNNEI. The CDR3 extends over 15 amino acids. V gave up 4 bases and J gave up 4 bases, with 17 bases separating them.

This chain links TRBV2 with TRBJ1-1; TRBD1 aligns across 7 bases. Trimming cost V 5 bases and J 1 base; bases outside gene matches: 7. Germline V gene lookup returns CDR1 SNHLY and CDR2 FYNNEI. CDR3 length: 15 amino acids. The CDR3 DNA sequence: TGTGCCAGCAGTAGCAGACAGGGAAGGAACACTGAAGCTTTCTTT. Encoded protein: CASSSRQGRNTEAFF.

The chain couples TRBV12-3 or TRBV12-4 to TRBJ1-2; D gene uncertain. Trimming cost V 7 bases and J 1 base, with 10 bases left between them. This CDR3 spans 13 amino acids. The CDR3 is CASNLEDNYGYTF. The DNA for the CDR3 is TGTGCCAGCAACCTGGAGGATAACTATGGCTACACCTTC.

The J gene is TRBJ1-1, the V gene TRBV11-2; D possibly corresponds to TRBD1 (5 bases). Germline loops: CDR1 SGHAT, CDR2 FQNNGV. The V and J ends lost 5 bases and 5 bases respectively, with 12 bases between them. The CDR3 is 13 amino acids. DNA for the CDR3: TGTGCCAGCAGCCCAGTGGCAGGGACTGAAGCTTTCTTT. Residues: CASSPVAGTEAFF.

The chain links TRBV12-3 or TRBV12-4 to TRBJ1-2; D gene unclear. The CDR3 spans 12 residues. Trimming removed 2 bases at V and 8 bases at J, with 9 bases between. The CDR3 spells CASSLKGGGYTF. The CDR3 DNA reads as TGTGCCAGCAGTTTAAAGGGAGGCGGCTACACCTTC.

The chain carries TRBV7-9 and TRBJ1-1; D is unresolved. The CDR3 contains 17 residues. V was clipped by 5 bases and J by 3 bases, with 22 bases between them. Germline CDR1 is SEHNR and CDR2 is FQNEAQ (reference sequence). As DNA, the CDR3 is TGTGCCAGCAGCACAGCCTACCGCTCATCACGATACACTGAAGCTTTCTTT. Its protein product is CASSTAYRSSRYTEAFF.